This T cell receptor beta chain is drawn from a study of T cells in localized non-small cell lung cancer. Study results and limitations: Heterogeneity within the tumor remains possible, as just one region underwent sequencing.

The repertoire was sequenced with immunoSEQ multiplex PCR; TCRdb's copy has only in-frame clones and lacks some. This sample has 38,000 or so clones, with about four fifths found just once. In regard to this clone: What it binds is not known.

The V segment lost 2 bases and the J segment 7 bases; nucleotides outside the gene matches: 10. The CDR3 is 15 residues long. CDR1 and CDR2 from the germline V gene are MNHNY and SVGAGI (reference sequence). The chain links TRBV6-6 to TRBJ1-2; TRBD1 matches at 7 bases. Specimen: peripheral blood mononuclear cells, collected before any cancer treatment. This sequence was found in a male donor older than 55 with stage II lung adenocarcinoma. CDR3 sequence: CASSYLRQGIGGYTF. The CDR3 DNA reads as TGTGCCAGCAGTTACCTAAGACAGGGAATAGGTGGCTACACCTTC.